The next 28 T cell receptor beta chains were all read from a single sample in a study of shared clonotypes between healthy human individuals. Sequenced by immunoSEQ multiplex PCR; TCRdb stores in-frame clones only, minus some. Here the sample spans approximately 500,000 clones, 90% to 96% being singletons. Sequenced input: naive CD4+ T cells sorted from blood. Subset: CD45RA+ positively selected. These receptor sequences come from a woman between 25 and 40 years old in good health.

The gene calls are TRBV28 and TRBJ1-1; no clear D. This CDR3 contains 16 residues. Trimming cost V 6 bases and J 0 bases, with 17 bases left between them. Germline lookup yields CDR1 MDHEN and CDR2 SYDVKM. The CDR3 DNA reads TGTGCCAGCAGCACCGTTGGCGTAGGGATGAACACTGAAGCTTTCTTT. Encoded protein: CASSTVGVGMNTEAFF.

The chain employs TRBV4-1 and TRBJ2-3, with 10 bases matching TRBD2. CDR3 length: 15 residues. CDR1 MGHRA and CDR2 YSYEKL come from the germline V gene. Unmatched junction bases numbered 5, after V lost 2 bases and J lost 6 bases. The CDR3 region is CASSQLAGVGDTQYF. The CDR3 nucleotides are TGCGCCAGCAGCCAACTAGCGGGAGTTGGTGATACGCAGTATTTT.

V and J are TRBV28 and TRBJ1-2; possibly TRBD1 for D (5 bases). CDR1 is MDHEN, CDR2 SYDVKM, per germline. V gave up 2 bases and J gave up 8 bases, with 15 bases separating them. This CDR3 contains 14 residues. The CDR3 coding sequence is TGTGCCAGCAGTTTAATATCGTTGGGGGGAGGCTACACCTTC. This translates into CASSLISLGGGYTF.

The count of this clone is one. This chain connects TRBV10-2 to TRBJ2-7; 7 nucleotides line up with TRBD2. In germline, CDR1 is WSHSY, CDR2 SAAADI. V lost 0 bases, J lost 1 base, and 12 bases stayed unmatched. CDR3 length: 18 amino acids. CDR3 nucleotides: TGCGCCAGCAGTGAGTCGAACTTACTTGCGGGAGAGTCCTACGAGCAGTACTTC. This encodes CASSESNLLAGESYEQYF.

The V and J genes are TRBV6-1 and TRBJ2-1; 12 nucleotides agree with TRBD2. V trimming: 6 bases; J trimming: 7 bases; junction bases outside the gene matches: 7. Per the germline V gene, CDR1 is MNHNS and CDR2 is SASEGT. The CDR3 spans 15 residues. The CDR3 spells CASSLLAGGKNEQFF. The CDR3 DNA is TGTGCCAGCAGCCTACTAGCGGGAGGAAAGAATGAGCAGTTCTTC.

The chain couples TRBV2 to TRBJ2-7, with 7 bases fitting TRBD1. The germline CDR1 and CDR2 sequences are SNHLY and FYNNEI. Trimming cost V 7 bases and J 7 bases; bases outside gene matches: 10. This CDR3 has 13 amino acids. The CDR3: CASMGQGVWEQYF. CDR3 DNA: TGTGCCAGCATGGGGCAGGGGGTTTGGGAGCAGTACTTC.

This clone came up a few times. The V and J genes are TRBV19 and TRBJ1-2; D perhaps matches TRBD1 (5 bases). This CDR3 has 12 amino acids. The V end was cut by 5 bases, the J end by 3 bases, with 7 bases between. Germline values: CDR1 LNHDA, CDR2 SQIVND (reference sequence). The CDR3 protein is CASSRGDYGYTF. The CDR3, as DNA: TGTGCCAGTAGTCGGGGGGACTATGGCTACACCTTC.

Written as DNA, the CDR3 is TGTGCCAGCTACGGGGGCCCAGGACCCACCGGGGAGCTGTTTTTT. It encodes CASYGGPGPTGELFF. V is TRBV11-2 and J is TRBJ2-2; D may match TRBD1 or TRBD2 (6 bases each). Trimming left V 8 bases short and J 4 bases short, with 17 bases between. The CDR3 covers 15 residues. CDR1 is SGHAT, CDR2 FQNNGV, per germline.

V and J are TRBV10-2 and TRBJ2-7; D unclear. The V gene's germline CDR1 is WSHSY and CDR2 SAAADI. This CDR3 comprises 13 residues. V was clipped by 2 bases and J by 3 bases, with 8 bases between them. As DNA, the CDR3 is TGCGCCAGCAGTGAGACCAGACTCTACGAGCAGTACTTC. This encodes CASSETRLYEQYF.

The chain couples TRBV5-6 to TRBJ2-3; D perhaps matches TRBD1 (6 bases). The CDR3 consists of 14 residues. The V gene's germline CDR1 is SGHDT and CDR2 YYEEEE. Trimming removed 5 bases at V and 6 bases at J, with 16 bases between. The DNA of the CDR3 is TGTGCCAGCAGGAGATGGGGGCATGTGGATACGCAGTATTTT. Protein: CASRRWGHVDTQYF. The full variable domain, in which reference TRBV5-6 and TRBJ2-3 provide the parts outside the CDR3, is DAGVTQSPTHLIKTRGQQVTLRCSPKSGHDTVSWYQQALGQGPQFIFQYYEEEERQRGNFPDRFSGHQFPNYSSELNVNALLLGDSALYLCASRRWGHVDTQYFGPGTRLTVL.

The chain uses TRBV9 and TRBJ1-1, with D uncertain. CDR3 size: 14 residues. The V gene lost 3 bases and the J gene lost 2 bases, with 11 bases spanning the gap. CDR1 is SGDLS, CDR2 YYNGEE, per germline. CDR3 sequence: CASSAALGNTEAFF. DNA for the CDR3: TGTGCCAGCAGCGCCGCGTTGGGCAACACTGAAGCTTTCTTT.

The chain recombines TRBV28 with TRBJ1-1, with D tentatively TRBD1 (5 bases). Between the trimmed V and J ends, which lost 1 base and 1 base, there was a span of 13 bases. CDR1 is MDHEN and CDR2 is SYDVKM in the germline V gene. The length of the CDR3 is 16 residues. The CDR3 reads CASSLFSGVGNTEAFF. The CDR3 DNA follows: TGTGCCAGCAGTTTATTTTCGGGGGTAGGGAACACTGAAGCTTTCTTT.

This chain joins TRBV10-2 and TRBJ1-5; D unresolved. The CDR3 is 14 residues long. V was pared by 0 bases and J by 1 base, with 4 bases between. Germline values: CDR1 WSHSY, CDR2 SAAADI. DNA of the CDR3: TGCGCCAGCAGTGAGTCGAACAGCAATCAGCCCCAGCATTTT. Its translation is CASSESNSNQPQHF.

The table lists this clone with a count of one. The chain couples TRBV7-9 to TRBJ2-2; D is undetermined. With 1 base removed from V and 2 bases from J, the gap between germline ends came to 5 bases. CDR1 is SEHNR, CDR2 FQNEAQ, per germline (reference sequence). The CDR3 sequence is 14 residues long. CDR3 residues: CASSLGTNTGELFF. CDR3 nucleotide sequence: TGTGCCAGCAGCTTAGGGACCAACACCGGGGAGCTGTTTTTT.

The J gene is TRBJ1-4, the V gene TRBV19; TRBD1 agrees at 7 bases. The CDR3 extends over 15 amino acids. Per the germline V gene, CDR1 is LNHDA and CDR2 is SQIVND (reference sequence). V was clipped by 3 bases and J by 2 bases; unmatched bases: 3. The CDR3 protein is CASSILQGTNEKLFF. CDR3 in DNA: TGTGCCAGTAGTATTCTACAGGGGACTAATGAAAAACTGTTTTTT.

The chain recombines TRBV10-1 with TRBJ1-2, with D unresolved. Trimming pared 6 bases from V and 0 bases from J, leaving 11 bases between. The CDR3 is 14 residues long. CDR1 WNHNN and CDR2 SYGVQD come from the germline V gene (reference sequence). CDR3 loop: CASSPDGTNYGYTF. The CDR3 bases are TGCGCCAGCAGCCCCGACGGGACTAACTATGGCTACACCTTC.

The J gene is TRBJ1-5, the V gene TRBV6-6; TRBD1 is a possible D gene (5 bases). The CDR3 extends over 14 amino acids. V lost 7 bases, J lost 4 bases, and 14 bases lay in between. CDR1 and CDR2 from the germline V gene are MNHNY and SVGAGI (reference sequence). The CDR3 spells CASNGRGTNQPQHF. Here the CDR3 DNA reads TGTGCCAGCAACGGGAGGGGAACAAATCAGCCCCAGCATTTT.

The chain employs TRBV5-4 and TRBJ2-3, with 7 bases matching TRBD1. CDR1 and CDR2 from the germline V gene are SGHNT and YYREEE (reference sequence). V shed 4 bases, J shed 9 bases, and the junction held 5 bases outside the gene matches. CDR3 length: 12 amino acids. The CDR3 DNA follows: TGTGCCAGCAGCGAGACAGGGAACACGCAGTATTTT. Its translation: CASSETGNTQYF.

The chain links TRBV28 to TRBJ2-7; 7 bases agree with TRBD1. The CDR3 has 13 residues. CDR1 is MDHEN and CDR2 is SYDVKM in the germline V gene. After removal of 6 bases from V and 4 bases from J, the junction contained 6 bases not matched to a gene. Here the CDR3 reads CASRTGMWYEQYF. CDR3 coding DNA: TGTGCCAGCAGGACAGGGATGTGGTACGAGCAGTACTTC.

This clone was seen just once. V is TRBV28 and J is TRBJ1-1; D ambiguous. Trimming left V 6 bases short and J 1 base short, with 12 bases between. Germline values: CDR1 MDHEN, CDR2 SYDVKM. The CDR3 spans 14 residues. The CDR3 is CASSIPGRNTEAFF. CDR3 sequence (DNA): TGTGCCAGCAGCATCCCCGGCAGGAACACTGAAGCTTTCTTT.

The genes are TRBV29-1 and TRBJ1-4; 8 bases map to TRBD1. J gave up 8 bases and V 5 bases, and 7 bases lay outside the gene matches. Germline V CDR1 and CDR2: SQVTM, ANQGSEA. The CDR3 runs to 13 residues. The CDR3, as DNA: TGCAGCGTTCAACAGGGGGTTAAGGAAAAACTGTTTTTT. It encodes CSVQQGVKEKLFF.

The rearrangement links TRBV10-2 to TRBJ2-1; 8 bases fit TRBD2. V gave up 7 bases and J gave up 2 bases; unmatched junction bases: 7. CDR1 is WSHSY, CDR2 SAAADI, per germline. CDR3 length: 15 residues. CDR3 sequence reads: CASIRWRGAYNEQFF. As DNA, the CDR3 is TGCGCCAGCATAAGATGGCGGGGGGCCTACAATGAGCAGTTCTTC.

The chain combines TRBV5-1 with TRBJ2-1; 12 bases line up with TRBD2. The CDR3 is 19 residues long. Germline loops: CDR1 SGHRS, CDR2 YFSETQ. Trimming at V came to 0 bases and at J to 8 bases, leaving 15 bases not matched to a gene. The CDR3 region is CASSLAGLAGFLPGDEQFF. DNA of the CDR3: TGCGCCAGCAGCTTGGCGGGACTAGCGGGTTTTCTGCCCGGCGATGAGCAGTTCTTC.

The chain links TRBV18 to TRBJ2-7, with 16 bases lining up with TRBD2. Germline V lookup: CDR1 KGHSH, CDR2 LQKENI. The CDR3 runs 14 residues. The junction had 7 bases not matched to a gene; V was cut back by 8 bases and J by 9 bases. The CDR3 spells CASASGLAGGWQYF. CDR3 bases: TGTGCCAGCGCCTCGGGACTAGCGGGAGGGTGGCAGTACTTC.

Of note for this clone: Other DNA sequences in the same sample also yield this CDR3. The CDR3: CASSRTGGTEAFF. CDR3 bases: TGTGCCAGCAGTAGGACAGGGGGCACTGAAGCTTTCTTT. This chain connects TRBV2 to TRBJ1-1; 10 bases agree with TRBD1. CDR3 length: 13 residues. CDR1 is SNHLY and CDR2 is FYNNEI in the germline V gene. After removal of 5 bases from V and 4 bases from J, the junction contained 1 base not matched to a gene.

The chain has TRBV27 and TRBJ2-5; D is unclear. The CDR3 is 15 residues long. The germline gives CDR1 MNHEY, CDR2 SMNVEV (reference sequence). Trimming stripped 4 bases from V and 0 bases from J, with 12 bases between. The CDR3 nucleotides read TGTGCCAGCAGTTCCTCTTCCACGTACCAAGAGACCCAGTACTTC. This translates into CASSSSSTYQETQYF.

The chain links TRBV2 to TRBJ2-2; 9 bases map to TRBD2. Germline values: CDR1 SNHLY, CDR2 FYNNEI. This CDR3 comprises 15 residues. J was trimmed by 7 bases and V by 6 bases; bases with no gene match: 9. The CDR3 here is CASRVRTSVSGELFF. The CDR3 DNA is TGTGCCAGCAGAGTTAGGACTAGCGTGAGCGGGGAGCTGTTTTTT.

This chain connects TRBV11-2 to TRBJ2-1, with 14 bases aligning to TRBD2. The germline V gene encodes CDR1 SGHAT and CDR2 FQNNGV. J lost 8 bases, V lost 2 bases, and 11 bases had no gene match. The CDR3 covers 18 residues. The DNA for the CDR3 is TGTGCCAGCAGCTTACAGGGCGGGACTAGCGGGAGTGTCTATGAGCAGTTCTTC. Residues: CASSLQGGTSGSVYEQFF.